The present entry profiles one T cell receptor beta chain with its context. Profiling relied on immunoSEQ multiplex PCR, and the TCRdb table lists in-frame clones only, not all of them. The table lists about 25,000 clones, 82% of them singletons. This sample was included in a study of blood T cell repertoires in COVID-19. Study at large: Sites across the United States, Italy and Spain contributed samples from acute and convalescent COVID-19.

The specimen sequenced was peripheral blood. This TCR came from an older man with active or convalescent COVID-19.

The CDR3 DNA reads TGTGCCAGCAGAGAAATCCTAGCGGGAGATAGGGATGAGCAGTTCTTC. This encodes CASREILAGDRDEQFF. The chain has TRBV2 and TRBJ2-1; 10 bases map to TRBD2. The CDR3 runs to 16 residues. The J segment lost 8 bases and the V segment lost 6 bases, leaving 13 bases of the junction unmatched. Germline-derived CDR1 and CDR2 are SNHLY and FYNNEI.